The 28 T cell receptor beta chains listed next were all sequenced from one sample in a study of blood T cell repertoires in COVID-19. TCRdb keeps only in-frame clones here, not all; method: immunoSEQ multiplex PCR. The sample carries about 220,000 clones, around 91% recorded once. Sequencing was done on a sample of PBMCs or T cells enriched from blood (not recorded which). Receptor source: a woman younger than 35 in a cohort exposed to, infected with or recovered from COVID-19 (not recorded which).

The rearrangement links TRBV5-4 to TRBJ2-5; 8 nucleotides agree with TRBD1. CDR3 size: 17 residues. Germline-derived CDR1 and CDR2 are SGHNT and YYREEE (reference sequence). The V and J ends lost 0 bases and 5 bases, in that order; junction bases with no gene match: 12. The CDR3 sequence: CASSLGGGTTGVETQYF. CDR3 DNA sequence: TGTGCCAGCAGCTTGGGTGGGGGGACGACAGGGGTGGAGACCCAGTACTTC.

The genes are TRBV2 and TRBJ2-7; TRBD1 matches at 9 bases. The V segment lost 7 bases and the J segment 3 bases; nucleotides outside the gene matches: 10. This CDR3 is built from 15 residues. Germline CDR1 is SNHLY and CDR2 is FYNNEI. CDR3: CASTGGTGLIYEQYF. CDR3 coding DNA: TGTGCCAGCACCGGGGGGACAGGGCTAATCTACGAGCAGTACTTC.

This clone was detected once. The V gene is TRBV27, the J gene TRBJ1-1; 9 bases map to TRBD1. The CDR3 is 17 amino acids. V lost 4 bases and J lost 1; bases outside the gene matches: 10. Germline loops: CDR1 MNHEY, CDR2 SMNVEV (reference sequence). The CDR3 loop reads CASSSSGGQGTNTEAFF. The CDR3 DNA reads TGTGCCAGCAGTTCCTCGGGGGGACAGGGAACGAACACTGAAGCTTTCTTT.

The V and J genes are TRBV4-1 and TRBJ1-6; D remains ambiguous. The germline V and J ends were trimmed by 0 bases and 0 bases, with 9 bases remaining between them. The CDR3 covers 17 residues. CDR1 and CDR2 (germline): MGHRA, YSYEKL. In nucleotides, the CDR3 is TGCGCCAGCAGCCAAGAGAGCCTAAGCTCCTATAATTCACCCCTCCACTTT. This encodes CASSQESLSSYNSPLHF.

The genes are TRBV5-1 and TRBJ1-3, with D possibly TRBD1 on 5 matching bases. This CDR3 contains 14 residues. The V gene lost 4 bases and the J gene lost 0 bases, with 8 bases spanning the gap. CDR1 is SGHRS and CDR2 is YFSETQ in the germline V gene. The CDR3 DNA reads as TGCGCCAGCAGCGCCGACAGCTCTGGAAACACCATATATTTT. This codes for CASSADSSGNTIYF.

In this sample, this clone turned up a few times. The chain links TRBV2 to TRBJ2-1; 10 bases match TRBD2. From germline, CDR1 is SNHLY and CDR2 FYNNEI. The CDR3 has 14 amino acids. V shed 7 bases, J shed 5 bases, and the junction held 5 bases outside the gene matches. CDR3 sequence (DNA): TGTGCCAGCAAAGCGGGAGGGTTGGACAATGAGCAGTTCTTC. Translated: CASKAGGLDNEQFF.

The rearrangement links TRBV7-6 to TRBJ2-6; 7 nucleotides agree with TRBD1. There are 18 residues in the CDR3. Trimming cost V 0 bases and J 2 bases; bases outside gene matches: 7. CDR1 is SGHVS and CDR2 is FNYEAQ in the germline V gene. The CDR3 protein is CASSLAPDRVTGANVLTF. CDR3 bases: TGTGCCAGCAGCTTAGCGCCAGACAGGGTAACTGGGGCCAACGTCCTGACTTTC.

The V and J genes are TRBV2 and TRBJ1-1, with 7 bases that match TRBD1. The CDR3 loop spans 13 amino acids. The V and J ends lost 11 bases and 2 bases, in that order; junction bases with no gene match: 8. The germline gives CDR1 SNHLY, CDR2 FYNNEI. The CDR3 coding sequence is TGTGCCGGTGGACAGGACCACAACACTGAAGCTTTCTTT. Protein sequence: CAGGQDHNTEAFF.

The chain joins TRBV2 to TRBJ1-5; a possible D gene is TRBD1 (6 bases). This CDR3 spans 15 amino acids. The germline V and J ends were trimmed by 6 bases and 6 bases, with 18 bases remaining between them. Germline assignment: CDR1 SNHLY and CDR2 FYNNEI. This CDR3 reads CASSQWQGISQPQHF. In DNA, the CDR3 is TGTGCCAGCAGCCAGTGGCAGGGGATTAGTCAGCCCCAGCATTTT.

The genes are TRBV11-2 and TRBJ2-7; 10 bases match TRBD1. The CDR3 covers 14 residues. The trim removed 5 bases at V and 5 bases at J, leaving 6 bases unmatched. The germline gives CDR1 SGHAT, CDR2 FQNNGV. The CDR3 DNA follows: TGTGCCAGCAGCACCCCGGGACAGGGGCACGAGCAGTACTTC. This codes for CASSTPGQGHEQYF.

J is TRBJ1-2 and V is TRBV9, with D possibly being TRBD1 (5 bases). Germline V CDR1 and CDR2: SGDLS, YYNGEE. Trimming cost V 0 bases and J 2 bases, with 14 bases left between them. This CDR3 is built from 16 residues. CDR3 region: CASSVDPGTFNYGYTF. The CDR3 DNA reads TGTGCCAGCAGCGTAGATCCAGGGACTTTCAACTATGGCTACACCTTC. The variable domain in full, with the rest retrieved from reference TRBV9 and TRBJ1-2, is DSGVTQTPKHLITATGQRVTLRCSPRSGDLSVYWYQQSLDQGLQFLIQYYNGEERAKGNILERFSAQQFPDLHSELNLSSLELGDSALYFCASSVDPGTFNYGYTFGSGTRLTVV.

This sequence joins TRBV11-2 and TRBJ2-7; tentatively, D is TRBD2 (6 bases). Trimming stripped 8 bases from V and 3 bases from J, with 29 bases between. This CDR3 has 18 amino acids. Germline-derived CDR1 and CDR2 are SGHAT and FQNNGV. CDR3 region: CASRTGFGSNSGVYEQYF. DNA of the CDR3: TGTGCCAGCCGGACCGGGTTCGGCAGTAATAGCGGAGTCTACGAGCAGTACTTC.

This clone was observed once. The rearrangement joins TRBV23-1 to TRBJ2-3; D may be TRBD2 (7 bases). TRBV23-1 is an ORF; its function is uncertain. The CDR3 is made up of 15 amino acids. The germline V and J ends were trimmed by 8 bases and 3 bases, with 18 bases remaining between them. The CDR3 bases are TGCGCCAGCGGACCAAGGGAGGGGGGGACAGATACGCAGTATTTT. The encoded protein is CASGPREGGTDTQYF.

The CDR3 bases are TGCAGCGTTGTGGGCACCGGGACAGGGAGTTGGGAGACCCAGTACTTC. Protein: CSVVGTGTGSWETQYF. This sequence joins TRBV29-1 and TRBJ2-5; 9 bases map to TRBD1. The V gene's germline CDR1 is SQVTM and CDR2 ANQGSEA. With 4 bases clipped from V and 5 bases from J, the junction kept 14 bases outside the gene matches. The CDR3 loop spans 16 amino acids.

The CDR3 spells CASSRLAGNNEQFF. CDR3 coding DNA: TGTGCCAGCAGTCGACTAGCGGGAAACAATGAGCAGTTCTTC. The chain is built from TRBV6-5 and TRBJ2-1; TRBD2 matches 11 bases. CDR3 length: 14 amino acids. J was trimmed by 5 bases and V by 5 bases; bases with no gene match: 2. The V gene's germline CDR1 is MNHEY and CDR2 SVGAGI.

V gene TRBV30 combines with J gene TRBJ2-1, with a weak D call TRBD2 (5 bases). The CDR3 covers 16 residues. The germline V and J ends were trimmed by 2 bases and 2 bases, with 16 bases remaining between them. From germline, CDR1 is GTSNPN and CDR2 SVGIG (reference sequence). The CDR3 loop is CAWSHYRGNTYNEQFF. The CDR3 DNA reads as TGTGCCTGGAGTCACTACCGAGGGAATACCTACAATGAGCAGTTCTTC.

CDR3 sequence: CASTSGTGGRGGYTF. CDR3 bases: TGTGCCAGCACCTCCGGGACAGGGGGCAGAGGAGGCTACACCTTC. This chain links TRBV6-5 with TRBJ1-2; 12 bases fit TRBD1. The CDR3 is made up of 15 amino acids. Trimming at V came to 7 bases and at J to 8 bases, leaving 11 bases not matched to a gene. Per germline, CDR1 MNHEY and CDR2 SVGAGI.

CDR3 DNA sequence: TGTGCCAGCAGCCAAGGACTAGCGGGGGCGATCAATGAGCAGTTCTTC. This sequence encodes CASSQGLAGAINEQFF. The chain has TRBV3-1 (or the pseudogene TRBV3-2) and TRBJ2-1, with 12 bases aligning to TRBD2. The trim removed 1 base at V and 6 bases at J, leaving 4 bases unmatched. The CDR3 has 16 amino acids. Germline lookup yields CDR1 LGHDT and CDR2 YNNKEL (reference sequence).

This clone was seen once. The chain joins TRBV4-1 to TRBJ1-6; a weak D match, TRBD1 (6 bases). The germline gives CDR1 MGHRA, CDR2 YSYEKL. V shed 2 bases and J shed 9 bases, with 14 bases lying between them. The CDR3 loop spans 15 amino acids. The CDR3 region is CASSQYGGLVSPLHF. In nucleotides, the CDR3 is TGCGCCAGCAGCCAATATGGGGGCCTGGTTTCACCCCTCCACTTT.

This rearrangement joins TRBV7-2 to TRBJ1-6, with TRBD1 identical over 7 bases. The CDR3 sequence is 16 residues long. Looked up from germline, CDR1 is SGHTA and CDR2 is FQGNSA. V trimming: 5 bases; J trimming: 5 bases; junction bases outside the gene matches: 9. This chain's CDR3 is CASSDFMTGHNSPLHF. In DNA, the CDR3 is TGTGCCAGCAGCGACTTCATGACAGGGCATAATTCACCCCTCCACTTT.

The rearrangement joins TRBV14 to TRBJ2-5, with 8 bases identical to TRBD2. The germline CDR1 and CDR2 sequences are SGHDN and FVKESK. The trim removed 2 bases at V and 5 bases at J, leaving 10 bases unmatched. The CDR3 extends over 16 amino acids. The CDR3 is CASSQWTGRGWETQYF. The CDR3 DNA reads TGTGCCAGCAGCCAATGGACCGGGAGGGGTTGGGAGACCCAGTACTTC.

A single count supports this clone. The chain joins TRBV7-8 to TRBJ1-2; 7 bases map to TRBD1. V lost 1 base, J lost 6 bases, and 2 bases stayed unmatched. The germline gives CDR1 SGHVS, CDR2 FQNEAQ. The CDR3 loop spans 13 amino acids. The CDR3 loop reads CASSLEGTDGYTF. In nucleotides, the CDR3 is TGTGCCAGCAGCTTAGAGGGGACAGATGGCTACACCTTC.

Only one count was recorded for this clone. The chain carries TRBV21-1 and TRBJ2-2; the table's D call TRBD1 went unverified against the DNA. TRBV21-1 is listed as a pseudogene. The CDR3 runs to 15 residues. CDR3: CASSKDRVNTGELFF. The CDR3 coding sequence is TGTGCCAGCAGCAAGGACAGGGTGAACACCGGGGAGCTGTTTTTT.

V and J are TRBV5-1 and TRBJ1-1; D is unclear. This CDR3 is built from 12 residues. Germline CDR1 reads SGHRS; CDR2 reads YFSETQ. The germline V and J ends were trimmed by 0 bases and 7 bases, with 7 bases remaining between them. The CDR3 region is CASSLDTSEAFF. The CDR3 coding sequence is TGCGCCAGCAGCTTGGACACAAGTGAAGCTTTCTTT.

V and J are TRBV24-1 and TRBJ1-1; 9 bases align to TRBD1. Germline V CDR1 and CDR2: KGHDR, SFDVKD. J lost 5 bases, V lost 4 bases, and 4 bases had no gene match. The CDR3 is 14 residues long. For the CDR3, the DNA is TGTGCCACCAGTGAGCCGGGACAGGGAACTGAAGCTTTCTTT. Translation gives CATSEPGQGTEAFF.

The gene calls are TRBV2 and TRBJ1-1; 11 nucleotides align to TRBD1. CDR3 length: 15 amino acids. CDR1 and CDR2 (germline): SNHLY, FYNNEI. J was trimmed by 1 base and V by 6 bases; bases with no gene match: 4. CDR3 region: CASRGQGVRNTEAFF. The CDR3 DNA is TGTGCCAGCAGGGGACAGGGGGTGAGGAACACTGAAGCTTTCTTT.

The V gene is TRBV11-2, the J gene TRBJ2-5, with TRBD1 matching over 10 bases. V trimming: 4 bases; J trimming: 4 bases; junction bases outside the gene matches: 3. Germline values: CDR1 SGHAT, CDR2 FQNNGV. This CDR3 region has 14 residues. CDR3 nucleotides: TGTGCCAGCAGCTCAGACAGGGGGCTAGAGACCCAGTACTTC. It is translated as CASSSDRGLETQYF.

CDR3 protein: CASSFQSRGYTF. The CDR3 DNA is TGTGCCAGCAGCTTTCAGTCGCGGGGCTACACCTTC. The chain is built from TRBV7-2 and TRBJ1-2; unclear D gene. The germline V gene encodes CDR1 SGHTA and CDR2 FQGNSA. The length of the CDR3 is 12 residues. With 3 bases removed from V and 8 bases from J, the gap between germline ends came to 10 bases.